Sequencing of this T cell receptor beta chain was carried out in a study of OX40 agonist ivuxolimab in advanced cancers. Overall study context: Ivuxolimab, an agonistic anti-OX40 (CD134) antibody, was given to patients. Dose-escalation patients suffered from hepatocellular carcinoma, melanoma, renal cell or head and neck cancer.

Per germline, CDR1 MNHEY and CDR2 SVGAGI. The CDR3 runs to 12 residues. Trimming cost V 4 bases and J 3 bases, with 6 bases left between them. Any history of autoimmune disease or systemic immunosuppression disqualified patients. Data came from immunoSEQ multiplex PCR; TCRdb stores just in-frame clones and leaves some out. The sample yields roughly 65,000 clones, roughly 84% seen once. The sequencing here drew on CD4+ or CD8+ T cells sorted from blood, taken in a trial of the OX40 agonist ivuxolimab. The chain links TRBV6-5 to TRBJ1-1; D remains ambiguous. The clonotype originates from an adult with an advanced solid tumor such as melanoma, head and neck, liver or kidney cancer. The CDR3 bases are TGTGCCAGCAGTTCTGCCTACACTGAAGCTTTCTTT. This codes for CASSSAYTEAFF.